This TCR beta chain derives from a study of OX40 agonist ivuxolimab in advanced cancers. Whole-study results and caveats: Clonal expansion was seen in CD4+ and CD8+ blood T cells by week 6 at 0.1 to 3.0 mg/kg. More expanded clones were found, on average, in CD8+ than in CD4+ T cells.

Assay used: immunoSEQ multiplex PCR; TCRdb lists only in-frame clones, some missing. Found here are under 85,000 clones, around 86% of them singletons; the top ten hold approximately 0.54%. This clone was picked up a small number of times. Its specificity is not known. Trimming removed 2 bases from V and 9 bases from J, with 11 bases in between. The CDR3 runs to 13 residues. Germline CDR1 is WSHSY and CDR2 is SAAADI. This TCR came from an adult with an advanced solid tumor such as melanoma, head and neck, liver or kidney cancer. The chain is built from TRBV10-2 and TRBJ1-5, with D possibly being TRBD1 (5 bases). The specimen comprised CD4+ or CD8+ T cells sorted from blood, sampled in a trial of the OX40 agonist ivuxolimab. CDR3 nucleotide sequence: TGCGCCAGCAGTGAGCAGGGACTCGGGCCCCAGCATTTT. This sequence encodes CASSEQGLGPQHF.